This T cell receptor (beta chain) was recovered during a study of cytomegalovirus exposure and HLA in healthy donors. Whole-study findings and limits: TCR beta V segments were, for the most part, productive about 87% or about 30% of the time in an earlier analysis. Upon later analysis, TCR association rates were observed to vary by HLA locus, being highest for DRB1 and lowest for HLA-C.

It was with 60 Vbeta and 13 Jbeta primers that the PCR ran. Data came from immunoSEQ multiplex PCR; TCRdb stores just in-frame clones and leaves some out. The data contain fewer than 250,000 clones, approximately 75% of them singletons. Per the germline V gene, CDR1 is MNHNY and CDR2 is SVGAGI (reference sequence). V was shortened by 6 bases and J by 5 bases, with 11 bases between the two germline ends. The CDR3 is made up of 13 amino acids. As concerns this clone: Its cognate antigen is unknown.

The source of this sequence is a man younger than 45 in good health and CMV-seropositive. The sample taken for sequencing was PBMCs. V gene TRBV6-6 combines with J gene TRBJ2-1, with a possible D match to TRBD1 (6 bases). The CDR3 DNA follows: TGTGCCAGCAGCCCCGGACAGCACAATGAGCAGTTCTTC. As protein: CASSPGQHNEQFF.